A selection of T cell receptor beta chains follows, all from one sample in a study of blood T cell repertoires in COVID-19. Sequencing used immunoSEQ multiplex PCR; TCRdb keeps in-frame clones, though not all of them. The table has 310,000 or so clones, 86% seen once; the top ten hold roughly 1.6%. The source material was peripheral blood. Receptors originate from a woman between 45 and 60 years old with acute or convalescent COVID-19. The CDR3 runs from the conserved cysteine through the conserved F or W. D genes are given only for firm matches. Size tells how often a clone was seen (once, few, many) or the class of an expanded clone, and some rows leave it out.

D: TRBD2; J: TRBJ2-5; V: TRBV5-6; length: 17; size: -; CDR3: CASSTGTSGGYQETQYF; DNA: TGTGCCAGCAGTACCGGGACTAGCGGGGGGTACCAAGAGACCCAGTACTTC
D: -; J: TRBJ2-3; V: TRBV28; length: 13; size: -; CDR3: CASLGGSTDTQYF; DNA: TGTGCCAGCCTTGGCGGGAGCACAGATACGCAGTATTTT
D: -; J: TRBJ2-3; V: TRBV28; length: 15; size: -; CDR3: CASSSPQGSPDTQYF; DNA: TGTGCCAGCAGTTCCCCACAGGGTAGCCCAGATACGCAGTATTTT
D: -; J: TRBJ2-1; V: TRBV4-1; length: 14; size: once; CDR3: CASSQTRESNEQFF; DNA: TGCGCCAGCAGCCAAACTCGAGAAAGCAATGAGCAGTTCTTC
D: TRBD2; J: TRBJ2-2; V: TRBV4-1; length: 17; size: -; CDR3: CASISRGRGANTGELFF; DNA: TGCGCCAGCATCTCTCGCGGGAGAGGGGCGAACACCGGGGAGCTGTTTTTT
D: -; J: TRBJ2-5; V: TRBV2; length: 16; size: -; CDR3: CASSEAMAGLEETQYF; DNA: TGTGCCAGCAGTGAAGCGATGGCGGGATTGGAAGAGACCCAGTACTTC
D: -; J: TRBJ1-5; V: TRBV6-1; length: 18; size: -; CDR3: CASSEILPGGLPRQPQHF; DNA: TGTGCCAGCAGTGAAATACTCCCCGGGGGGCTGCCTAGACAGCCCCAGCATTTT
D: -; J: TRBJ2-1; V: TRBV4-1; length: 14; size: -; CDR3: CASSQVAEVSEQFF; DNA: TGCGCCAGCAGCCAAGTGGCGGAGGTCAGTGAGCAGTTCTTC
D: -; J: TRBJ1-1; V: TRBV5-1; length: 13; size: -; CDR3: CASSFDRNTEAFF; DNA: TGCGCCAGCAGCTTCGACAGGAACACTGAAGCTTTCTTT
D: TRBD1; J: TRBJ2-3; V: TRBV24-1; length: 16; size: -; CDR3: CATSEFATGSTDTQYF; DNA: TGTGCCACCAGTGAGTTCGCGACAGGGTCGACAGATACGCAGTATTTT
D: TRBD1; J: TRBJ2-1; V: TRBV28; length: 15; size: once; CDR3: CASSLTGTAYNEQFF; DNA: TGTGCCAGCAGTCTGACCGGGACAGCATACAATGAGCAGTTCTTC
D: TRBD2; J: TRBJ2-1; V: TRBV7-6; length: 16; size: -; CDR3: CASSLWEREGYNEQFF; DNA: TGTGCCAGCAGCTTATGGGAGCGGGAGGGCTACAATGAGCAGTTCTTC
D: -; J: TRBJ2-7; V: TRBV7-3; length: 15; size: -; CDR3: CASSRLAGPSYEQYF; DNA: TGTGCCAGCAGCAGGCTGGCGGGCCCCTCTTACGAGCAGTACTTC
D: TRBD1; J: TRBJ1-4; V: TRBV27; length: 14; size: -; CDR3: CASRPYDRGEKLFF; DNA: TGTGCCAGCAGGCCCTATGACAGGGGAGAAAAACTGTTTTTT
D: -; J: TRBJ1-4; V: TRBV4-2; length: 15; size: -; CDR3: CASSQGGRENEKLFF; DNA: TGTGCCAGCAGCCAAGGGGGGCGGGAGAATGAAAAACTGTTTTTT
D: -; J: TRBJ1-2; V: TRBV24-1; length: 15; size: once; CDR3: CATRPGTGVNYGYTF; DNA: TGTGCCACCAGACCCGGGACGGGAGTTAACTATGGCTACACCTTC
D: -; J: TRBJ1-4; V: TRBV5-1; length: 18; size: -; CDR3: CASSLAATGIATNEKLFF; DNA: TGCGCCAGCAGCTTGGCCGCGACAGGAATCGCAACTAATGAAAAACTGTTTTTT
D: TRBD2; J: TRBJ2-1; V: TRBV19; length: 17; size: -; CDR3: CASTPPISGGFYNEQFF; DNA: TGTGCCAGTACCCCCCCCATAAGCGGGGGTTTTTACAATGAGCAGTTCTTC
D: TRBD2; J: TRBJ2-1; V: TRBV7-7; length: 15; size: -; CDR3: CASSLAPGLVNEQFF; DNA: TGTGCTAGCAGCTTAGCGCCGGGACTAGTCAATGAGCAGTTCTTC
D: TRBD1; J: TRBJ1-6; V: TRBV5-1; length: 14; size: -; CDR3: CASSPGQGFSPLHF; DNA: TGCGCCAGCAGCCCGGGACAGGGGTTTTCACCCCTCCACTTT
D: TRBD2; J: TRBJ2-3; V: TRBV11-2; length: 17; size: -; CDR3: CASSRSLAGISTDTQYF; DNA: TGTGCCAGCAGCCGATCACTAGCGGGGATTAGCACAGATACGCAGTATTTT
D: TRBD1; J: TRBJ2-1; V: TRBV7-9; length: 16; size: -; CDR3: CASSFTGQIPGGEQFF; DNA: TGTGCCAGCAGCTTTACGGGACAGATACCAGGGGGTGAGCAGTTCTTC
D: TRBD2; J: TRBJ2-1; V: TRBV5-4; length: 16; size: -; CDR3: CASRAGTSGTYNEQFF; DNA: TGTGCCAGCAGGGCAGGGACTAGCGGTACCTACAATGAGCAGTTCTTC
D: TRBD1; J: TRBJ1-5; V: TRBV28; length: 15; size: -; CDR3: CASSLTGRGNQPQHF; DNA: TGTGCCAGCAGCTTGACAGGGCGGGGCAATCAGCCCCAGCATTTT
D: -; J: TRBJ1-1; V: TRBV5-1; length: 15; size: -; CDR3: CASSEQGGVNTEAFF; DNA: TGCGCCAGCAGCGAACAGGGAGGGGTGAACACTGAAGCTTTCTTT
D: -; J: TRBJ2-7; V: TRBV7-3; length: 13; size: -; CDR3: CASSLGPSGEQYF; DNA: TGTGCCAGCAGCTTGGGGCCGTCAGGGGAGCAGTACTTC
D: -; J: TRBJ1-5; V: TRBV5-6; length: 14; size: -; CDR3: CASSLVGSNQPQHF; DNA: TGTGCCAGCAGCTTGGTCGGGAGCAATCAGCCCCAGCATTTT
D: TRBD2; J: TRBJ2-7; V: TRBV28; length: 13; size: -; CDR3: CASNLSGRAEQYF; DNA: TGTGCCAGCAACCTTAGCGGGAGGGCCGAGCAGTACTTC
D: -; J: TRBJ2-5; V: TRBV6-5; length: 13; size: -; CDR3: CASSEEWQEPQYF; DNA: TGTGCCAGCAGCGAGGAATGGCAAGAGCCCCAGTACTTC
D: -; J: TRBJ2-1; V: TRBV7-8; length: 16; size: -; CDR3: CASSLRAGVVYNEQFF; DNA: TGTGCCAGCAGCTTACGGGCAGGGGTTGTCTACAATGAGCAGTTCTTC
D: -; J: TRBJ2-7; V: TRBV7-2; length: 13; size: -; CDR3: CASRRDGSYEQYF; DNA: TGTGCCAGCAGGCGGGACGGGAGTTACGAGCAGTACTTC
D: -; J: TRBJ2-5; V: TRBV2; length: 14; size: -; CDR3: CASSGYSNQETQYF; DNA: TGTGCCAGCAGTGGATACAGCAACCAAGAGACCCAGTACTTC
D: TRBD1; J: TRBJ1-4; V: TRBV9; length: 12; size: once; CDR3: CASSSSGTELFF; DNA: TGTGCCAGCAGCTCTTCCGGGACAGAACTGTTTTTT
D: -; J: TRBJ1-5; V: TRBV27; length: 13; size: -; CDR3: CASSLQGNQPQHF; DNA: TGTGCCAGCAGTTTACAGGGTAATCAGCCCCAGCATTTT
D: -; J: TRBJ2-7; V: TRBV7-9; length: 13; size: few; CDR3: CASSGLTTYEQYF; DNA: TGTGCCAGCAGCGGACTGACTACCTACGAGCAGTACTTC
D: TRBD1; J: TRBJ2-7; V: TRBV2; length: 15; size: -; CDR3: CASRYDRGSSYEQYF; DNA: TGTGCCAGCAGGTACGACAGGGGGTCCTCCTACGAGCAGTACTTC
D: TRBD2; J: TRBJ2-1; V: TRBV6-2/TRBV6-3; length: 17; size: -; CDR3: CASSKRPSGSRWDEQFF; DNA: TGTGCCAGCAGCAAGCGGCCTAGCGGGAGTCGGTGGGATGAGCAGTTCTTC
D: -; J: TRBJ1-6; V: TRBV15; length: 15; size: once; CDR3: CATSRDNGGDSPLHF; DNA: TGTGCCACCAGCAGAGATAATGGAGGAGATTCACCCCTCCACTTT
D: TRBD1; J: TRBJ2-3; V: TRBV30; length: 17; size: -; CDR3: CAWDGTGLHSSTDTQYF; DNA: TGTGCCTGGGACGGGACAGGCCTCCATTCTAGCACAGATACGCAGTATTTT